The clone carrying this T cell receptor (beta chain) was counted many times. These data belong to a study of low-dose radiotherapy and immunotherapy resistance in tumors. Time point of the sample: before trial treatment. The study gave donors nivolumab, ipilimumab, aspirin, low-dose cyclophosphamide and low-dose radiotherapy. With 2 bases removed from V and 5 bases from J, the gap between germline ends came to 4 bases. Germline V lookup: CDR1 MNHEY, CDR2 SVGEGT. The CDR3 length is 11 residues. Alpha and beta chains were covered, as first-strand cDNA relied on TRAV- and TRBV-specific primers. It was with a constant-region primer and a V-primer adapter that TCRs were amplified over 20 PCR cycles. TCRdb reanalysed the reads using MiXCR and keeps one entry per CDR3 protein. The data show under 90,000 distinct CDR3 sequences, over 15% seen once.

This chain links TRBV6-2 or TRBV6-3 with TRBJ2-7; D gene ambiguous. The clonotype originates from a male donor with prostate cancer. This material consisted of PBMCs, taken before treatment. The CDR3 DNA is TGTGCCAGCAGTTACGTAGACGAGCAGTACTTC. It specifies CASSYVDEQYF.